The 17 T cell receptor beta chains in this list originate from one sample, sequenced in a study of control samples from healthy donors and cancer patients. Some clones are missing from TCRdb's copy, which holds only in-frame ones; the method was immunoSEQ multiplex PCR. Here the sample spans about 95,000 clones, around four fifths being singletons. The sequencing input was blood. These receptors came from a man aged 25 to 45 in good health.

This chain joins TRBV5-1 and TRBJ1-6; weak D call: TRBD1 (6 bases). Trimming pared 0 bases from V and 4 bases from J, leaving 8 bases between. The CDR3 is 15 residues long. Germline-derived CDR1 and CDR2 are SGHRS and YFSETQ. The CDR3, as DNA: TGCGCCAGCAGCTTGGAAGGGACATATAATTCACCCCTCCACTTT. As protein: CASSLEGTYNSPLHF.

This chain connects TRBV9 to TRBJ1-6; 9 bases map to TRBD1. V lost 6 bases to trimming and J lost 10 bases; unmatched junction nucleotides: 8. The CDR3 runs to 14 residues. Germline V gene lookup returns CDR1 SGDLS and CDR2 YYNGEE. CDR3 residues: CASNLQGAESPLHF. The CDR3 region has the DNA TGTGCCAGCAACTTACAGGGGGCTGAGTCACCCCTCCACTTT.

The rearrangement uses TRBV7-9 and TRBJ2-3; 11 bases line up with TRBD1. The germline V gene encodes CDR1 SEHNR and CDR2 FQNEAQ (reference sequence). V was pared by 4 bases and J by 7 bases, with 4 bases of the junction left unmatched. This CDR3 spans 14 amino acids. The CDR3 bases are TGTGCCAGCAGCTCGGGGACAGGGGGAAATACGCAGTATTTT. Its translation: CASSSGTGGNTQYF.

CDR3 residues: CASSVGGLVSGNTIYF. The CDR3 DNA follows: TGTGCCAGCAGTGTCGGCGGCTTAGTCTCTGGAAACACCATATATTTT. The chain joins TRBV28 to TRBJ1-3, with no clear D. The CDR3 sequence is 16 residues long. Germline CDR1 is MDHEN and CDR2 is SYDVKM. The ends were cut back, 5 bases at V and 0 bases at J, with 14 bases in the middle.

The genes are TRBV5-1 and TRBJ1-4, with a weak D call TRBD1 (6 bases). V lost 5 bases, J lost 6 bases, and 17 bases lay in between. CDR3 size: 15 residues. The germline CDR1 and CDR2 sequences are SGHRS and YFSETQ. CDR3: CASRHIPTGDEKLFF. CDR3 in DNA: TGCGCCAGCAGACACATACCGACAGGAGATGAAAAACTGTTTTTT. The full variable domain, its missing parts supplied by reference TRBV5-1 and TRBJ1-4, is KAGVTQTPRYLIKTRGQQVTLSCSPISGHRSVSWYQQTPGQGLQFLFEYFSETQRNKGNFPGRFSGRQFSNSRSEMNVSTLELGDSALYLCASRHIPTGDEKLFFGSGTQLSVL.

The CDR3 here is CASSQSTGFYGYTF. In DNA, the CDR3 is TGCGCCAGCAGTCAATCGACAGGGTTCTATGGCTACACCTTC. This chain joins TRBV23-1 and TRBJ1-2; 7 positions match TRBD1. TRBV23-1 is flagged as an ORF with uncertain function. The ends lost 0 bases at V and 4 bases at J; junction bases unmatched: 2. The CDR3 loop spans 14 amino acids.

The V gene is TRBV9, the J gene TRBJ1-6, with TRBD1 matching 7 bases. The CDR3 spans 15 residues. Trimming at V came to 0 bases and at J to 7 bases, leaving 4 bases not matched to a gene. In germline, CDR1 is SGDLS, CDR2 YYNGEE. Here the CDR3 reads CASSVVGGENSPLHF. In DNA form, the CDR3 reads TGTGCCAGCAGCGTAGTAGGGGGCGAGAATTCACCCCTCCACTTT.

The J gene is TRBJ1-1, the V gene TRBV19; TRBD1 matches 9 bases. V shed 3 bases, J shed 2 bases, and the junction held 7 bases outside the gene matches. CDR3 length equals 16 residues. Looked up from germline, CDR1 is LNHDA and CDR2 is SQIVND (reference sequence). In nucleotides, the CDR3 is TGTGCCAGTAGTATCCTACCGGGACAGGGTAACACTGAAGCTTTCTTT. It is translated as CASSILPGQGNTEAFF.

This chain links TRBV7-9 with TRBJ1-2; D is ambiguous. CDR1 is SEHNR and CDR2 is FQNEAQ in the germline V gene (reference sequence). V shed 4 bases and J shed 3 bases, with 12 bases lying between them. The CDR3 consists of 14 residues. The CDR3 spells CASSSSGEYYGYTF. The CDR3 nucleotides are TGTGCCAGCAGCTCCTCTGGGGAATACTATGGCTACACCTTC.

The rearrangement links TRBV10-3 to TRBJ1-1; TRBD1 is a possible D gene (6 bases). The CDR3 length is 17 residues. Germline lookup yields CDR1 ENHRY and CDR2 SYGVKD. V was shortened by 2 bases and J by 1 base, with 17 bases between the two germline ends. The CDR3 DNA reads TGTGCCATCAGTGAGCTCAGAAGGGGGGGGTCGAACACTGAAGCTTTCTTT. Its translation: CAISELRRGGSNTEAFF.

The CDR3, as DNA: TGTGCCAGCAGCTTGGTGGGAATTTCCTACGAGCAGTACTTC. Translating it yields CASSLVGISYEQYF. This chain uses TRBV5-6 with TRBJ2-7; D ambiguous. Germline loops: CDR1 SGHDT, CDR2 YYEEEE. The CDR3 totals 14 residues. V was pared by 0 bases and J by 1 base, with 8 bases between.

The chain carries TRBV6-5 and TRBJ2-1, with 9 nucleotides matching TRBD2. Losses at the gene ends were 0 bases for V and 8 bases for J; bases not matched to a gene: 8. CDR1 and CDR2 (germline): MNHEY, SVGAGI. CDR3 size: 16 residues. CDR3 DNA sequence: TGTGCCAGCAGTTACTCGTCCAGCGGGGGGTTCGATGAGCAGTTCTTC. The encoded protein is CASSYSSSGGFDEQFF.

The chain is built from TRBV5-1 and TRBJ2-3; 7 bases map to TRBD1. The V and J ends lost 4 bases and 4 bases, in that order; junction bases with no gene match: 9. Germline V lookup: CDR1 SGHRS, CDR2 YFSETQ. There are 15 residues in the CDR3. The CDR3 region has the DNA TGCGCCAGCAGCCCAGGACAGGTATTATCAGATACGCAGTATTTT. It translates to CASSPGQVLSDTQYF.

The genes are TRBV7-3 and TRBJ2-7, with 7 bases fitting TRBD2. V lost 5 bases and J lost 0; bases outside the gene matches: 7. CDR1 and CDR2 from the germline V gene are SGHTA and FQGTGA. This CDR3 is 15 amino acids long. As DNA, the CDR3 is TGTGCCAGCAGCCTCGGACTAGTCAGCTCCTACGAGCAGTACTTC. Translation: CASSLGLVSSYEQYF.

The chain links TRBV27 to TRBJ1-5; 9 bases match TRBD1. There are 15 residues in the CDR3. Germline lookup yields CDR1 MNHEY and CDR2 SMNVEV (reference sequence). V gave up 6 bases and J gave up 7 bases; unmatched junction bases: 10. The CDR3 sequence: CASRAGTGPGQPQHF. DNA for the CDR3: TGTGCCAGCAGGGCCGGGACAGGGCCAGGGCAGCCCCAGCATTTT.

This clone was seen a few times. The V gene is TRBV5-1, the J gene TRBJ2-7; a possible D gene is TRBD1 (5 bases). V lost 3 bases and J 6 bases, leaving 19 bases between the germline ends. Germline V gene lookup returns CDR1 SGHRS and CDR2 YFSETQ. CDR3 length: 15 amino acids. The CDR3 DNA reads TGCGCCAGCAGCTCCATTTTGGGGCCTGAAGGCGAGCAGTACTTC. This encodes CASSSILGPEGEQYF.

This chain links TRBV7-3 with TRBJ1-1, with D possibly being TRBD1 (6 bases). Looked up from germline, CDR1 is SGHTA and CDR2 is FQGTGA. The CDR3 has 17 amino acids. Trimming left V 0 bases short and J 4 bases short, with 18 bases between. This CDR3 is CASSLTAGEGEGTEAFF. CDR3 sequence (DNA): TGTGCCAGCAGCTTAACTGCTGGGGAGGGGGAAGGCACTGAAGCTTTCTTT.